The clone carrying this TCR beta chain was observed once. This sample is part of a study of patients and donors after allogeneic stem cell transplantation. TCRdb recomputed calls from the RT-PCR reads with MiXCR, one row per CDR3 protein. The table records 900,000 to 1,000,000 distinct CDR3 sequences, about 20% of them present only once. Germline V gene sequence: CDR1 MDHEN, CDR2 SYDVKM. V dropped 4 bases and J dropped 2; count of bases not matched to a gene: 13. CDR3 length: 18 amino acids. This TCR was sampled from a human donor who was either an allogeneic HSCT recipient or a stem cell or donor lymphocyte infusion donor (not recorded which). It is not recorded whose cells these are; they may come from a transplant donor. V is TRBV28 and J is TRBJ2-2; 7 nucleotides line up with TRBD2. The sample was blood, either unsorted or a sorted T cell fraction (not recorded which). CDR3 nucleotide sequence: TGTGCCAGCAGTTCCTGGGGGGGGACGGGTACTAACACCGGGGAGCTGTTTTTT. Translation: CASSSWGGTGTNTGELFF.